This TCR beta chain was profiled in a study of shared clonotypes between healthy human individuals. Terminally differentiated effector memory CD45RA+ cells were left out of the naive CD8 fraction, which was CD45RO-negative and positively selected for CCR7. Profiled with immunoSEQ multiplex PCR; TCRdb holds only in-frame clones, not every one. This repertoire shows a few hundred thousand clones, just under 97% found once; its top ten account for about 0.11%. The CDR3 totals 13 residues. The germline CDR1 and CDR2 sequences are MNHEY and SVGAGI. V was clipped by 2 bases and J by 4 bases, with 8 bases between them.

This receptor was identified in a woman aged 25 to 45 in good health. Source material: naive CD8+ T cells sorted from blood. The chain recombines TRBV6-5 with TRBJ1-2; no clear D gene. CDR3 bases: TGTGCCAGCAGTTACAAAAACACCTATGGCTACACCTTC. Encoded protein: CASSYKNTYGYTF.